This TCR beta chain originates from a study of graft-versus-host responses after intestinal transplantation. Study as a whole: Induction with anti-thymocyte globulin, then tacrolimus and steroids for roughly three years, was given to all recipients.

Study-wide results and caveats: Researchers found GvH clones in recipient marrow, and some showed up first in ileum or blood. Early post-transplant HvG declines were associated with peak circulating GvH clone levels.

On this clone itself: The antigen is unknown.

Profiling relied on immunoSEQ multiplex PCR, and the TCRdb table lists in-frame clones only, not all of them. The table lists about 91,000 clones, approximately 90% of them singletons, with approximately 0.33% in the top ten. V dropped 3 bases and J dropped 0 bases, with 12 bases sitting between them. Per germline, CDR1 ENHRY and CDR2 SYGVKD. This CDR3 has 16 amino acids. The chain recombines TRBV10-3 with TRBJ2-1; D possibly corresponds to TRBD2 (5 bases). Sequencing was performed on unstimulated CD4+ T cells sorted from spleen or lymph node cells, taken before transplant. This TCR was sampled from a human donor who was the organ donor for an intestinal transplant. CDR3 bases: TGTGCCATCAGTGACAGGCTAGCCAGCTCCTACAATGAGCAGTTCTTC. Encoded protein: CAISDRLASSYNEQFF.